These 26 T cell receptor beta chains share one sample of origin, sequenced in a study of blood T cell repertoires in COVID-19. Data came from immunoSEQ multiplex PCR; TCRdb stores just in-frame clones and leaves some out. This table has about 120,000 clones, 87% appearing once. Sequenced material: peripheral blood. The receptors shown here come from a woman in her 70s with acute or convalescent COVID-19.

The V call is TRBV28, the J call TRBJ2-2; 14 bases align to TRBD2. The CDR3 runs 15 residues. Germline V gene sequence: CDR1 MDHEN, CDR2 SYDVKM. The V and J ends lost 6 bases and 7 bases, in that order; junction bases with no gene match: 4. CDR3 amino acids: CASRTSGGAGGELFF. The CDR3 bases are TGTGCCAGCAGGACTAGCGGGGGGGCCGGCGGGGAGCTGTTTTTT.

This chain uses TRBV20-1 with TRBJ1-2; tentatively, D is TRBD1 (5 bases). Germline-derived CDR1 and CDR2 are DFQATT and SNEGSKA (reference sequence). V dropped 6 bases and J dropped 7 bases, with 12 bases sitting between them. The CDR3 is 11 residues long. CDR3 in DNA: TGCAGTGCCCCTCATGGGGCTGGCTACACCTTC. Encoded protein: CSAPHGAGYTF.

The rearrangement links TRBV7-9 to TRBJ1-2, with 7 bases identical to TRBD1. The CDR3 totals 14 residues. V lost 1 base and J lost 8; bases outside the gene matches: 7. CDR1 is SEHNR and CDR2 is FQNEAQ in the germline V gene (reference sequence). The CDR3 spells CASSLELRGQGYTF. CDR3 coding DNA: TGTGCCAGCAGCTTAGAGCTGAGGGGGCAGGGCTACACCTTC.

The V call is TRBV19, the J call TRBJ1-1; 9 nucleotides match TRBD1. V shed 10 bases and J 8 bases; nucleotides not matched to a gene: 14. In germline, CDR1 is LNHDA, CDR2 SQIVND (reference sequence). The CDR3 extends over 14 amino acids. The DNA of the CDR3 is TGTGCCACCCGGGACAGGGCGATTGGGGGAGAAGCTTTCTTT. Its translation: CATRDRAIGGEAFF.

The CDR3 loop reads CASSRRTDNSPLHF. As DNA, the CDR3 is TGTGCCAGCAGCCGGAGGACCGATAATTCACCCCTCCACTTT. This chain joins TRBV3-1 (or the pseudogene TRBV3-2) and TRBJ1-6; no clear D gene. Germline-derived CDR1 and CDR2 are LGHDT and YNNKEL (reference sequence). This CDR3 contains 14 residues. Trimming shortened V by 4 bases and J by 5 bases, and 9 bases separated the two germline ends.

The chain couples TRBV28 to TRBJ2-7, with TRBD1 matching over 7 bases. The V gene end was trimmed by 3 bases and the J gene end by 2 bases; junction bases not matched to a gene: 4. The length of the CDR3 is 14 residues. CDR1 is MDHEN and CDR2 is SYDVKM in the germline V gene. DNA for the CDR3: TGTGCCAGCAGTTTCCCGGACAGGACCTACGAGCAGTACTTC. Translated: CASSFPDRTYEQYF. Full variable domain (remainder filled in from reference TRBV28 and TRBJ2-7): DVKVTQSSRYLVKRTGEKVFLECVQDMDHENMFWYRQDPGLGLRLIYFSYDVKMKEKGDIPEGYSVSREKKERFSLILESASTNQTSMYLCASSFPDRTYEQYFGPGTRLTVT.

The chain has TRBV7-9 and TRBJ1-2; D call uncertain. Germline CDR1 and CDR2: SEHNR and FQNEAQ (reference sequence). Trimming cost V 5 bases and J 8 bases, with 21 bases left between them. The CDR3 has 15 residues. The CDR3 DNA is TGTGCCAGCAGCACACCTGGCCGTCCCCTCGAAGGCTACACCTTC. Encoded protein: CASSTPGRPLEGYTF.

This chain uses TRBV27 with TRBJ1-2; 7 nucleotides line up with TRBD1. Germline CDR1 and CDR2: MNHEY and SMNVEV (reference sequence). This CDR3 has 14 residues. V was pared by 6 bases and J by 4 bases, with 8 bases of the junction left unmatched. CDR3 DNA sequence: TGTGCCAGCAGGACCGGGACAGTTTCCTATGGCTACACCTTC. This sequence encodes CASRTGTVSYGYTF.

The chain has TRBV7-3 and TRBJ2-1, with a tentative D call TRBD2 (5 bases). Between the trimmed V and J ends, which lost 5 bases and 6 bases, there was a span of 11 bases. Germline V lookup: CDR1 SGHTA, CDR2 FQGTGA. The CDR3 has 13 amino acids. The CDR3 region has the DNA TGTGCCAGCAGCAGCGGTTTGGGCAATGAGCAGTTCTTC. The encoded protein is CASSSGLGNEQFF.

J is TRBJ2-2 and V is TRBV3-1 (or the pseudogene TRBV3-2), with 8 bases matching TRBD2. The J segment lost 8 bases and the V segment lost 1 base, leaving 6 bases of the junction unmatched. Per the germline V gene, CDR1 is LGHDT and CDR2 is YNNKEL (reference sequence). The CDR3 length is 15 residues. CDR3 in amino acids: CASSQADIAGGELFF. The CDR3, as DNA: TGTGCCAGCAGCCAAGCAGACATAGCGGGGGGGGAGCTGTTTTTT.

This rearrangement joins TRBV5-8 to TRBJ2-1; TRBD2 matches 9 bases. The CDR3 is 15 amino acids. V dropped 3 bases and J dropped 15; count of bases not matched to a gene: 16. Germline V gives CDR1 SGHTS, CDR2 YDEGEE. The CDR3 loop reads CASSSRGSGGYHGFF. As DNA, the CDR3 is TGTGCCAGCAGCTCAAGAGGGAGCGGGGGGTACCATGGGTTCTTC.

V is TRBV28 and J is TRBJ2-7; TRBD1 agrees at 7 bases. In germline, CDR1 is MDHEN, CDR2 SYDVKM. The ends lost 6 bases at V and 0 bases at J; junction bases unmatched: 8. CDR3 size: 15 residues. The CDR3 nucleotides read TGTGCCAGCAGCTCGACAGGGTTCGGCTCCTACGAGCAGTACTTC. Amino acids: CASSSTGFGSYEQYF.

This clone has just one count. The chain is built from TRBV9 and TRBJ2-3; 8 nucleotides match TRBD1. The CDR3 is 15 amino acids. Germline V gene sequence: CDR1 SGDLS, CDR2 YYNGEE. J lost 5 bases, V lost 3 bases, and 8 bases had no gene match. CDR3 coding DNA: TGTGCCAGCAGCGAGGGGTCGACAGGGGTAGATACGCAGTATTTT. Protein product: CASSEGSTGVDTQYF.

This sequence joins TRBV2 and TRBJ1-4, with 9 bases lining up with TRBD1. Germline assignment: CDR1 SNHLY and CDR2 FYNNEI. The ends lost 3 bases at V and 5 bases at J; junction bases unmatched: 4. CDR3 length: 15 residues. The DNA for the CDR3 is TGTGCCAGCAGTGAGACAGGGGGTATCAATGAAAAACTGTTTTTT. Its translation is CASSETGGINEKLFF.

CDR3 nucleotide sequence: TGTGCCAGCTCACCGGCAGAAAATTCACCCCTCCACTTT. Amino acids: CASSPAENSPLHF. The chain recombines TRBV18 with TRBJ1-6, with D hard to call. V was pared by 3 bases and J by 7 bases, with 7 bases between. The CDR3 spans 13 residues. Per the germline V gene, CDR1 is KGHSH and CDR2 is LQKENI.

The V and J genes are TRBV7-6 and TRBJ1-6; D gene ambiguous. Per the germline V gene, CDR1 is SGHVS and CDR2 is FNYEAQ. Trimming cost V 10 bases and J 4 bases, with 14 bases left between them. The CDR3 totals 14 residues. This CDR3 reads CATSNRTYNSPLHF. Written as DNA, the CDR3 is TGTGCCACTTCGAACAGAACTTATAATTCACCCCTCCACTTT.

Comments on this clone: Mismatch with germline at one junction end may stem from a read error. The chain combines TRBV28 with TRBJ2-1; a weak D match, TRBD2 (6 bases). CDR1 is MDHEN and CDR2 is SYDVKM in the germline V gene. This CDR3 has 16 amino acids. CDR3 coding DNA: TGTGCCAGCATTTTAGGAGGGACGGCTATGGTTGGTGAGCAGTTCTTC. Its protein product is CASILGGTAMVGEQFF.

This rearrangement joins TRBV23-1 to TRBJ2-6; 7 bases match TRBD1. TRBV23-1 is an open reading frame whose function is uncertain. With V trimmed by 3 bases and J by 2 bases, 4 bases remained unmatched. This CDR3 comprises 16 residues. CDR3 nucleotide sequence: TGCGCCAGCAGTCAGTCGACAGGGCCTGGGGCCAACGTCCTGACTTTC. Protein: CASSQSTGPGANVLTF.

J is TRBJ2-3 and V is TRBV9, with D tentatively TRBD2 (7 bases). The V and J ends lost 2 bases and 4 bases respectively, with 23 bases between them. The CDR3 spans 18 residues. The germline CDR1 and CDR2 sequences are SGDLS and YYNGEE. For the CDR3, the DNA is TGTGCCAGCAGCGTTCCCGACTGGCGGGGGCCCGGTGCAGATACGCAGTATTTT. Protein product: CASSVPDWRGPGADTQYF. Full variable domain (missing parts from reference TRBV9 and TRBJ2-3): DSGVTQTPKHLITATGQRVTLRCSPRSGDLSVYWYQQSLDQGLQFLIQYYNGEERAKGNILERFSAQQFPDLHSELNLSSLELGDSALYFCASSVPDWRGPGADTQYFGPGTRLTVL.

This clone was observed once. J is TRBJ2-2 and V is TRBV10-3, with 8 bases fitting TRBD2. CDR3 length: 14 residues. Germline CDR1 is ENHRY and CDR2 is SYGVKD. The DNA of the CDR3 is TGTGGTTCAGCGGGGGCACAAAACACCGGGGAGCTGTTTTTT. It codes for CGSAGAQNTGELFF.

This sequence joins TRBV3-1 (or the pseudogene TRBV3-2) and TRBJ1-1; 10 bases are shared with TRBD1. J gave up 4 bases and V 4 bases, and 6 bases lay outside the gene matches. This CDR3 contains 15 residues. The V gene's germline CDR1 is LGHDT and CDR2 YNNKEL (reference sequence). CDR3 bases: TGTGCCAGCAGCCCCGGACAGGGGGAGGTCACTGAAGCTTTCTTT. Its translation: CASSPGQGEVTEAFF.

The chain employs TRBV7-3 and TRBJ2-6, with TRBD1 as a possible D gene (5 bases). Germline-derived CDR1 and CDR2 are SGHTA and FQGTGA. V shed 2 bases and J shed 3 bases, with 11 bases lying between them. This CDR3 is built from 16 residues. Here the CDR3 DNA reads TGTGCCAGCAGCTTATCGGCAGGGCTTGGGGCCAACGTCCTGACTTTC. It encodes CASSLSAGLGANVLTF. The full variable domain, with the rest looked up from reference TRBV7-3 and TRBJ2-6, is GAGVSQTPSNKVTEKGKYVELRCDPISGHTALYWYRQSLGQGPEFLIYFQGTGAADDSGLPNDRFFAVRPEGSVSTLKIQRTERGDSAVYLCASSLSAGLGANVLTFGAGSRLTVL.

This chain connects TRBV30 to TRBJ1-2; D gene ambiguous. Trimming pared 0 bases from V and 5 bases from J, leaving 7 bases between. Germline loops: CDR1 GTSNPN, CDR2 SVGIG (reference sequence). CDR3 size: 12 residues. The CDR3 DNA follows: TGTGCCTGGAGTGTAATAGAGTATGGCTACACCTTC. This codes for CAWSVIEYGYTF.

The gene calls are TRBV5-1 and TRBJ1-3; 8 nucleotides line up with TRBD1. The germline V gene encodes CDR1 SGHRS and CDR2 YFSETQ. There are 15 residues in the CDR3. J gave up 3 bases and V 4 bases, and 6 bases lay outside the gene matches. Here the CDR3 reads CASSVQGEDGNTIYF. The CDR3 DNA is TGCGCCAGCAGCGTACAGGGGGAAGATGGAAACACCATATATTTT.

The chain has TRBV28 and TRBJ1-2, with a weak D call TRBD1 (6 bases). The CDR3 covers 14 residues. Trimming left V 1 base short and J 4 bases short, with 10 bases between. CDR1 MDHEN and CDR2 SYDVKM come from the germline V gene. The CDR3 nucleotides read TGTGCCAGCAGTTTATCGGGGGGCCTCTATGGCTACACCTTC. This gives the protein CASSLSGGLYGYTF.

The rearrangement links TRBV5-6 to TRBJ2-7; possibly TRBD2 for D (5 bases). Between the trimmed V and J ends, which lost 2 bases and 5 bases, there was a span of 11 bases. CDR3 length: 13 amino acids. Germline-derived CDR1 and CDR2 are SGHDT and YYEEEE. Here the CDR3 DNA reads TGTGCCAGCAGCTTAGAGGGCTTCCACGAGCAGTACTTC. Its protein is CASSLEGFHEQYF.